The source of this TCR beta chain is a study of T-cell reconstitution after alpha-beta-depleted transplantation in children. Unique molecular identifiers were incorporated into the prepared TCRbeta library. TCRdb independently ran MiXCR on the PCR reads; one entry per CDR3 protein. Among some 590,000 distinct CDR3 sequences listed, about 11% were seen once. V shed 8 bases and J shed 3 bases, with 14 bases lying between them. This CDR3 is 13 amino acids long. The gene calls are TRBV12-3 or TRBV12-4 and TRBJ2-7; possible D gene TRBD1, 5 bases. The sample was PBMCs from the stem cell graft donor, taken from the stem cell graft. The clonotype originates from a human donor who donated a stem cell graft to a child with acute myeloid leukemia. The CDR3 coding sequence is TGTGCCAGCGGCGTTCAAAGGGGCTACGAGCAGTACTTC. Its translation is CASGVQRGYEQYF.